Presented here are 10 T cell receptor beta chains from one specimen sequenced in a study of T-cell memory formation after mild COVID-19. TCRdb ran MiXCR on the 5' RACE reads and lists one entry per CDR3 protein. The table lists 350,000 to 500,000 distinct CDR3 sequences, over 15% of them singletons. Sequencing was performed on PBMCs or a T cell subset sorted from them (not recorded which). The receptors come from a man aged 18 to 29 who had mild COVID-19 (a few samples of this study predate the infection). Cell type and time point are not known.

In its sample, this clonotype was seen a few times. This chain uses TRBV28 with TRBJ2-1, with D possibly being TRBD2 (6 bases). Germline assignment: CDR1 MDHEN and CDR2 SYDVKM. Trimming pared 6 bases from V and 2 bases from J, leaving 14 bases between. CDR3 size: 15 residues. The DNA for the CDR3 is TGTGCCAGCAGACCCTCGGGAGCGGCCTACAATGAGCAGTTCTTC. This codes for CASRPSGAAYNEQFF.

This clonotype has only a few counts. The chain carries TRBV29-1 and TRBJ2-7; 9 bases line up with TRBD1. Losses at the gene ends were 4 bases for V and 5 bases for J; bases not matched to a gene: 9. Germline V gene data show CDR1 as SQVTM and CDR2 as ANQGSEA. This CDR3 comprises 14 residues. The CDR3 region has the DNA TGCAGCGTTGCAAACCTACAGGGGGCCCACGAGCAGTACTTC. Protein sequence: CSVANLQGAHEQYF.

J is TRBJ1-5 and V is TRBV19; TRBD1 matches 7 bases. CDR3 size: 16 residues. CDR1 LNHDA and CDR2 SQIVND come from the germline V gene (reference sequence). Losses at the gene ends were 6 bases for V and 7 bases for J; bases not matched to a gene: 15. CDR3 nucleotide sequence: TGTGCCAGTAGCCTATCCCCAGGGGGGCGACTGCAGCCCCAGCATTTT. Translation: CASSLSPGGRLQPQHF.

J is TRBJ1-1 and V is TRBV12-3 or TRBV12-4; the D gene is possibly TRBD1 (5 bases). V was trimmed by 7 bases and J by 1 base, leaving 10 bases between them. The CDR3 is 13 amino acids. Here the CDR3 DNA reads TGTGCCAGCACCCCGGACAAGAACACTGAAGCTTTCTTT. It is translated as CASTPDKNTEAFF.

This clonotype was detected a few times. This rearrangement joins TRBV3-1 to TRBJ2-1, with D possibly TRBD1 on 7 matching bases. CDR1 is LGHDT, CDR2 YNNKEL, per germline (reference sequence). The CDR3 has 12 amino acids. The V and J ends lost 4 bases and 10 bases respectively, with 11 bases between them. The CDR3 protein is CASSPSGGEQFF. CDR3 sequence (DNA): TGTGCCAGCAGCCCCTCAGGGGGGGAGCAGTTCTTC.

The rearrangement uses TRBV12-3 or TRBV12-4 and TRBJ2-1, with D uncertain. This CDR3 has 14 residues. The V gene lost 3 bases and the J gene lost 12 bases, with 18 bases spanning the gap. CDR3 sequence reads: CASSLARAVSLQFF. The CDR3 DNA sequence: TGTGCCAGCAGTTTGGCTAGAGCCGTATCTTTGCAGTTCTTC.

V and J are TRBV6-2 or TRBV6-3 and TRBJ2-7; unclear D gene. Trimming left V 8 bases short and J 3 bases short, with 17 bases between. The CDR3 extends over 14 amino acids. Germline V gives CDR1 MNHEY, CDR2 SVGEGT. CDR3 coding DNA: TGTGCCAGCGCCCTGTTAGAAAGGGACTACGAGCAGTACGTC. It translates to CASALLERDYEQYV.

CDR3: CASSIDPTYPPTDTQYF. Written as DNA, the CDR3 is TGTGCCAGTAGTATAGATCCGACCTACCCACCCACAGATACGCAGTATTTT. The V call is TRBV19, the J call TRBJ2-3; D uncertain. Germline CDR1 and CDR2: LNHDA and SQIVND (reference sequence). The V end lost 0 bases, the J end lost 2 bases, and 15 bases lay between the germline ends. CDR3 length: 17 amino acids.

This clonotype was observed a handful of times. The chain carries TRBV18 and TRBJ2-7, with D unclear. The germline CDR1 and CDR2 sequences are KGHSH and LQKENI. Trimming took off 2 bases at V and 3 bases at J, with 8 bases between the two ends. The CDR3 is made up of 13 amino acids. In DNA form, the CDR3 reads TGTGCCAGCTCACCAGGGCAGAACTACGAGCAGTACTTC. Protein product: CASSPGQNYEQYF. The variable domain in full, with the rest retrieved from reference TRBV18 and TRBJ2-7, is NAGVMQNPRHLVRRRGQEARLRCSPMKGHSHVYWYRQLPEEGLKFMVYLQKENIIDESGMPKERFSAEFPKEGPSILRIQQVVRGDSAAYFCASSPGQNYEQYFGPGTRLTVT.

This clonotype was seen only a few times. The chain carries TRBV5-6 and TRBJ2-7, with D hard to call. The length of the CDR3 is 12 residues. V gave up 4 bases and J gave up 7 bases, with 12 bases separating them. Per germline, CDR1 SGHDT and CDR2 YYEEEE. The CDR3 here is CASSPGRAEQYF. Written as DNA, the CDR3 is TGTGCCAGCAGCCCCGGCCGGGCGGAGCAGTACTTC.